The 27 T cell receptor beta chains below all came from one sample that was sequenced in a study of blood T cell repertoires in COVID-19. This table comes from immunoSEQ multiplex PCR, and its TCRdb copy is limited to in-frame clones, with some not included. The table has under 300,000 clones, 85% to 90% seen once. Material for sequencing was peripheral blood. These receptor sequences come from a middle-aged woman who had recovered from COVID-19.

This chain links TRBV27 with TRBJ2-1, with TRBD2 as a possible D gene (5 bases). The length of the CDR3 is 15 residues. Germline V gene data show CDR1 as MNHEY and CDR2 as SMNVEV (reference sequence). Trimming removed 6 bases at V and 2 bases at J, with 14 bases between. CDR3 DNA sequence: TGTGCCAGCAGGGAGCCGGCGGGTGCCTACAATGAGCAGTTCTTC. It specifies CASREPAGAYNEQFF.

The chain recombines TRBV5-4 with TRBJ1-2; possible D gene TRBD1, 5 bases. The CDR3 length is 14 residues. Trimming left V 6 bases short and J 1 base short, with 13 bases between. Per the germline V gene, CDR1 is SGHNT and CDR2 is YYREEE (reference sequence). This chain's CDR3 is CASNPGGGNYGYTF. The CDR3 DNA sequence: TGTGCCAGCAACCCCGGGGGGGGTAACTATGGCTACACCTTC.

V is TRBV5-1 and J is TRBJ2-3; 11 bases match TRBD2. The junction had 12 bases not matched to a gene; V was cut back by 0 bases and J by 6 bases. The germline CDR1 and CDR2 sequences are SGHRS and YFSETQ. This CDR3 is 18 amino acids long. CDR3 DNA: TGCGCCAGCAGCTTGGCCGGGACTAGCGGAGGGGGATCCGATACGCAGTATTTT. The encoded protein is CASSLAGTSGGGSDTQYF.

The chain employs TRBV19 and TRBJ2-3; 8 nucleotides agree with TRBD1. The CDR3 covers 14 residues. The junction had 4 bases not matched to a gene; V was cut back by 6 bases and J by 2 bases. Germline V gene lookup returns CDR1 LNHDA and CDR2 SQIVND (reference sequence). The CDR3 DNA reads TGTGCCAGTAGCGGGACAGGCTACACAGATACGCAGTATTTT. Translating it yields CASSGTGYTDTQYF.

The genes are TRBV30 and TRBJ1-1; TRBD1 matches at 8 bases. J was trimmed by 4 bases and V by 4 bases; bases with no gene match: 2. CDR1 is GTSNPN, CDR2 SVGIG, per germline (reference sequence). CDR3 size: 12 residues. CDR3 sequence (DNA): TGTGCCTGGACCCAGGGGGCCACTGAAGCTTTCTTT. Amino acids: CAWTQGATEAFF.

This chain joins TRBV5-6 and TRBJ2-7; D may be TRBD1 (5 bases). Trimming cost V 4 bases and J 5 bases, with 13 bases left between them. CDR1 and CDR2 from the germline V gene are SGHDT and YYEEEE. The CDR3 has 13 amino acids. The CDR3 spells CASSRPGIHEQYF. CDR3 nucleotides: TGTGCCAGCAGCCGACCAGGGATCCACGAGCAGTACTTC.

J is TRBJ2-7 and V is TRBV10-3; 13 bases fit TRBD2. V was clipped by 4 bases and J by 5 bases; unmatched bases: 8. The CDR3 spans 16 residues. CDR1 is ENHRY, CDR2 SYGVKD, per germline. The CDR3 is CAISGGGLAGRNEQYF. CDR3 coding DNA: TGTGCCATCAGTGGGGGGGGACTAGCGGGAAGGAACGAGCAGTACTTC.

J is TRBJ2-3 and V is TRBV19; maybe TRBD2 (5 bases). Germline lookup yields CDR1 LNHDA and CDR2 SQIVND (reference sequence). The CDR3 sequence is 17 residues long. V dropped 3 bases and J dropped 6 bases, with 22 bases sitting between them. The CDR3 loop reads CASSMGSGNPLGDTQYF. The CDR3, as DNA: TGTGCCAGTAGTATGGGGAGCGGCAACCCCCTCGGTGATACGCAGTATTTT.

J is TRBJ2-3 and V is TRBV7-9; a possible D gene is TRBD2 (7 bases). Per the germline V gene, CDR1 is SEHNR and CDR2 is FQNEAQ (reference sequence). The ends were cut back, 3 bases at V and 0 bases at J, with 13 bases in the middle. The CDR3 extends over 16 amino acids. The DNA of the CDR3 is TGTGCCAGCAGCTTGGCGGGGGCGCGTAGCACAGATACGCAGTATTTT. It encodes CASSLAGARSTDTQYF.

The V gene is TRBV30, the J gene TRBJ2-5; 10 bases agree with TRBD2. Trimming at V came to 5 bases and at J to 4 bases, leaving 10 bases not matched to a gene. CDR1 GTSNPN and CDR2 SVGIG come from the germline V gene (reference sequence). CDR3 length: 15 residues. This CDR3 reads CAWASGRASGETQYF. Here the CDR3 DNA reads TGTGCCTGGGCGAGCGGGAGGGCCTCGGGAGAGACCCAGTACTTC.

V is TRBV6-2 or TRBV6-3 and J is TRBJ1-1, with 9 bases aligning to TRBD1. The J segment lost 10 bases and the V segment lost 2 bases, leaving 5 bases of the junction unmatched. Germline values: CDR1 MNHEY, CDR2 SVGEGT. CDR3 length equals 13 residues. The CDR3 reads CASSYPGTGRAFF. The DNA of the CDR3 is TGTGCCAGCAGTTACCCGGGGACAGGGAGAGCTTTCTTT.

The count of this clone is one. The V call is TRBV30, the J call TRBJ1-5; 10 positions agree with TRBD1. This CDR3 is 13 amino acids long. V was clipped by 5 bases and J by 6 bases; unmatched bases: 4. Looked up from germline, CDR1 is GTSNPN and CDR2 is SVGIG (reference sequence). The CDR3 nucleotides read TGTGCCTGGGCCAGACAGGGGGCTCAGCCCCAGCATTTT. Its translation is CAWARQGAQPQHF.

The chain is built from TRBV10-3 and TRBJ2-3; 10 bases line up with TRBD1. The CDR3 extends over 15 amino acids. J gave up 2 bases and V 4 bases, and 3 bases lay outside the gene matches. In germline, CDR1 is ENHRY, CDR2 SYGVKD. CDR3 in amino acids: CAISVGQGITDTQYF. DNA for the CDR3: TGTGCCATCAGTGTGGGACAGGGGATCACAGATACGCAGTATTTT.

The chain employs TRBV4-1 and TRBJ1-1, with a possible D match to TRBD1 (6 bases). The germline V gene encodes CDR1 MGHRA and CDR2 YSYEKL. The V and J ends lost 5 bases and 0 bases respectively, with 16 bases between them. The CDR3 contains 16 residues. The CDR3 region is CASSNPGGLMNTEAFF. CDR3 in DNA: TGCGCCAGCAGCAATCCCGGGGGGCTCATGAACACTGAAGCTTTCTTT.

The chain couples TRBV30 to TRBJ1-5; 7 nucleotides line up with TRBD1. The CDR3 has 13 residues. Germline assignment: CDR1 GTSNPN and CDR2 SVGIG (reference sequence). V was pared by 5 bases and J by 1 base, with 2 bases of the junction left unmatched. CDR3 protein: CAWGGQSNQPQHF. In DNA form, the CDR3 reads TGTGCCTGGGGGGGACAGAGCAATCAGCCCCAGCATTTT.

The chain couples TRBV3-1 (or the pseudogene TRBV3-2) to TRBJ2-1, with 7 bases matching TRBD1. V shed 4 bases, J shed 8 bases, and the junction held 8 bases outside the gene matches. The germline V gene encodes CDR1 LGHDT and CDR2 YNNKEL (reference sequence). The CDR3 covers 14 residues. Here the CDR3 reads CASSRGQVRDEQFF. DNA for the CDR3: TGTGCCAGCAGCCGCGGACAGGTACGGGATGAGCAGTTCTTC.

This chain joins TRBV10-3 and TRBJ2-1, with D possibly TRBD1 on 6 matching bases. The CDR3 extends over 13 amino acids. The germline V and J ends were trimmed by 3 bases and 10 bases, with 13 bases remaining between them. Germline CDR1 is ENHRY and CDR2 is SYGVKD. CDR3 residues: CAISDFPTGEQFF. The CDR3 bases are TGTGCCATCAGTGATTTCCCGACAGGCGAGCAGTTCTTC.

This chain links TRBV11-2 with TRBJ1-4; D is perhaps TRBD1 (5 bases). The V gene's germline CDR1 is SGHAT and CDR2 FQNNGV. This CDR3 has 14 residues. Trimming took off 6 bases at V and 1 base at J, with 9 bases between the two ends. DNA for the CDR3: TGTGCCAGCAGGACGGGGGGAACTAATGAAAAACTGTTTTTT. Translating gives CASRTGGTNEKLFF.

CDR3 amino acids: CASSPGLAGYPTPDTQYF. In DNA, the CDR3 is TGTGCCAGCAGCCCCGGACTAGCGGGGTACCCGACCCCAGATACGCAGTATTTT. V usage is TRBV7-2 and J usage is TRBJ2-3, with 12 bases matching TRBD2. J lost 4 bases, V lost 5 bases, and 13 bases had no gene match. This CDR3 comprises 18 residues. Germline lookup yields CDR1 SGHTA and CDR2 FQGNSA.

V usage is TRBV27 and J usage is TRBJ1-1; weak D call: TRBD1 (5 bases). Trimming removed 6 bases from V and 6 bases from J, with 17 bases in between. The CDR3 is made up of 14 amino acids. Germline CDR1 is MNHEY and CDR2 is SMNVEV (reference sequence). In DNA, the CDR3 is TGTGCCAGCAGCCCCCTCCAGTGGGGGGCTGAAGCTTTCTTT. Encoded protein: CASSPLQWGAEAFF.

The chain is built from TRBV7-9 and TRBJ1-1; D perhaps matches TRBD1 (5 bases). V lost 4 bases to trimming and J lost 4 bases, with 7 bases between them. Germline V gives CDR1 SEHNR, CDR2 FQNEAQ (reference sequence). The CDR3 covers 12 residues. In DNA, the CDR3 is TGTGCCAGCAGCTCGGGGGTCACTGAAGCTTTCTTT. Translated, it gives CASSSGVTEAFF.

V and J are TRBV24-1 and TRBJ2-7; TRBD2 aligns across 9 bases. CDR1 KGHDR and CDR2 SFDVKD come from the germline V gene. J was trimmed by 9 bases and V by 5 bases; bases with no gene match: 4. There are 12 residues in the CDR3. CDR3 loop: CATSGLAGRQYV. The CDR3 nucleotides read TGTGCCACCAGTGGGCTAGCGGGGAGGCAGTACGTC.

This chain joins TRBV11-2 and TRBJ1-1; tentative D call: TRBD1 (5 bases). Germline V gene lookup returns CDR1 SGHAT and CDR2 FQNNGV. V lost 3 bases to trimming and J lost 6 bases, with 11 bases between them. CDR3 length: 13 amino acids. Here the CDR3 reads CASSLGRAPEAFF. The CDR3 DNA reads TGTGCCAGCAGCTTGGGCAGGGCTCCTGAAGCTTTCTTT.

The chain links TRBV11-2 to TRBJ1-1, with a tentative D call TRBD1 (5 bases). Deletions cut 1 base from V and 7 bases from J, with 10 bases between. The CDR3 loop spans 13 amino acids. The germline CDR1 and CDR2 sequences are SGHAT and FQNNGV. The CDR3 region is CASSLVRAFEAFF. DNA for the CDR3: TGTGCCAGCAGCTTAGTCAGGGCATTTGAAGCTTTCTTT.

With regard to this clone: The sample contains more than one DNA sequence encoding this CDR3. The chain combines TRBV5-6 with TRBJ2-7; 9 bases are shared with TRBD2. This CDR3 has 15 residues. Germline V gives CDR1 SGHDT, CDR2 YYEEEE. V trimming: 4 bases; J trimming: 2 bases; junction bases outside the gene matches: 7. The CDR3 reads CASSPGLAGPYEQYV. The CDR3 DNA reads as TGTGCCAGCAGCCCGGGGCTAGCGGGGCCCTACGAGCAGTACGTC.

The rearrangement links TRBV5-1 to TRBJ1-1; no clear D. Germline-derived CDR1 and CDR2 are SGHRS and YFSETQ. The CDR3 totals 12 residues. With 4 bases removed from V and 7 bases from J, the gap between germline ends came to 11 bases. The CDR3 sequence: CASSLPTVEAFF. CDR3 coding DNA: TGCGCCAGCAGCCTCCCTACGGTTGAAGCTTTCTTT.

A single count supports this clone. As DNA, the CDR3 is TGTGCCACCAGTGATTCGACGGGACAGGGCTACAATGAGCAGTTCTTC. This encodes CATSDSTGQGYNEQFF. This chain joins TRBV24-1 and TRBJ2-1, with 9 positions matching TRBD1. V lost 2 bases to trimming and J lost 3 bases; unmatched junction nucleotides: 4. Germline V gene lookup returns CDR1 KGHDR and CDR2 SFDVKD. The CDR3 extends over 16 amino acids.